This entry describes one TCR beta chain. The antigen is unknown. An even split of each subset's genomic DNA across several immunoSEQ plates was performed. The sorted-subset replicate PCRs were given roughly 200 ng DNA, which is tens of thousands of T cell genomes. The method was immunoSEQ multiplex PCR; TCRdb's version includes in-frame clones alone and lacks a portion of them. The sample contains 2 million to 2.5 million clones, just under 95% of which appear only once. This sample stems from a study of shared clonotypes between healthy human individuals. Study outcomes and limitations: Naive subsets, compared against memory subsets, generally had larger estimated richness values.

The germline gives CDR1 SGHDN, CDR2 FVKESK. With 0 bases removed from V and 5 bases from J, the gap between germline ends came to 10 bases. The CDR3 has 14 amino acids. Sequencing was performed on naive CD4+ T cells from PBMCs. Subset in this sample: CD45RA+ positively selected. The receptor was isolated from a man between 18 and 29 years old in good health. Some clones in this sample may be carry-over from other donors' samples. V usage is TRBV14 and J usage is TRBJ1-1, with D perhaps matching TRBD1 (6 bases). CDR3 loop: CASSQDLTGTEAFF. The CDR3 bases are TGTGCCAGCAGCCAAGATTTAACAGGGACTGAAGCTTTCTTT.